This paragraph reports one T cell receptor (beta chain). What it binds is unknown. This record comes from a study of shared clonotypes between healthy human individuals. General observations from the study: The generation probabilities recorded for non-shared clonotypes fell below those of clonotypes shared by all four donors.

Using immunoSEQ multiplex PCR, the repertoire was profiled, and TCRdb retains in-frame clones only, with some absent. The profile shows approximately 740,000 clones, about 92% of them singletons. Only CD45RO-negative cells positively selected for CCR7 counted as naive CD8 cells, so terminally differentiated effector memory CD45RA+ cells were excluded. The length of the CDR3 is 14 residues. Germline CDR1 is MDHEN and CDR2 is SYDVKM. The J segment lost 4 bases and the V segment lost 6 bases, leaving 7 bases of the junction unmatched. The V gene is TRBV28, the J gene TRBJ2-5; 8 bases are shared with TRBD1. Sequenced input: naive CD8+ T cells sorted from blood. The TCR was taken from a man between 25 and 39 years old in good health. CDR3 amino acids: CASRDRGRGETQYF. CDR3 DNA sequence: TGTGCCAGCAGAGACAGGGGAAGGGGAGAGACCCAGTACTTC.